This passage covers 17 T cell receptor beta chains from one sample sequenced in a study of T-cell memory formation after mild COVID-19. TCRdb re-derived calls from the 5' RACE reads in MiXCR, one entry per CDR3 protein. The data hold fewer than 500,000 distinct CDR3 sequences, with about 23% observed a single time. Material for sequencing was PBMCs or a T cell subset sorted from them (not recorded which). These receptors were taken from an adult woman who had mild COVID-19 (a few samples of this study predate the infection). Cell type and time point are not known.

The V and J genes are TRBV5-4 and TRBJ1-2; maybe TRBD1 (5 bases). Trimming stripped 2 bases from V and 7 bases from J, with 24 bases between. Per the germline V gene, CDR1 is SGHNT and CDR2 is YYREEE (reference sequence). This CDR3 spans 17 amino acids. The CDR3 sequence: CASSLSYRGGKGSGYTF. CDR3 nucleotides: TGTGCCAGCAGCTTATCTTATAGGGGAGGGAAGGGAAGTGGCTACACCTTC.

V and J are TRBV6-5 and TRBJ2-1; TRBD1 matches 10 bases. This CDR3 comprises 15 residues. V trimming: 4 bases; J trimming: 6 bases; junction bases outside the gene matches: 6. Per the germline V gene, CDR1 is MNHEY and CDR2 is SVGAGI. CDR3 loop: CASSSPGQGINEQFF. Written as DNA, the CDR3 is TGTGCCAGCAGTTCCCCGGGACAGGGGATCAATGAGCAGTTCTTC.

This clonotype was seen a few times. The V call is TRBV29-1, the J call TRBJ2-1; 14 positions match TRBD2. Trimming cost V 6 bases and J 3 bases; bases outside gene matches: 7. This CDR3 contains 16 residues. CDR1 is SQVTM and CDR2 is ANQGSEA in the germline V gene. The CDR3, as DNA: TGCAGCGTACTCGGGACTAGCGGGGGTTACTACAATGAGCAGTTCTTC. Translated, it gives CSVLGTSGGYYNEQFF.

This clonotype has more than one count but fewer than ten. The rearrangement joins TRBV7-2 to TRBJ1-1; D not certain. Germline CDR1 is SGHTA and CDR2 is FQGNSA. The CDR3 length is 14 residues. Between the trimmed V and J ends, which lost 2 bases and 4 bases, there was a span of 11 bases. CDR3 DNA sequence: TGTGCCAGCAGCTTATCCAGTTTAGGCACTGAAGCTTTCTTT. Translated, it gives CASSLSSLGTEAFF. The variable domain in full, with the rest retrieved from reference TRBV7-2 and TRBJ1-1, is GAGVSQSPSNKVTEKGKDVELRCDPISGHTALYWYRQSLGQGLEFLIYFQGNSAPDKSGLPSDRFSAERTGGSVSTLTIQRTQQEDSAVYLCASSLSSLGTEAFFGQGTRLTVV.

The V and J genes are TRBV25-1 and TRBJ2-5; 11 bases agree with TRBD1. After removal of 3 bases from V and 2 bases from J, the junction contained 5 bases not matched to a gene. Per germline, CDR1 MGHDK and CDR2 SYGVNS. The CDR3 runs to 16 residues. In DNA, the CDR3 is TGTGCCAGCAGTGATCCCGGACAGGGGGCACAAGAGACCCAGTACTTC. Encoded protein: CASSDPGQGAQETQYF. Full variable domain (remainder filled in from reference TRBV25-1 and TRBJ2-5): EADIYQTPRYLVIGTGKKITLECSQTMGHDKMYWYQQDPGMELHLIHYSYGVNSTEKGDLSSESTVSRIRTEHFPLTLESARPSHTSQYLCASSDPGQGAQETQYFGPGTRLLVL.

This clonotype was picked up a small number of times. The CDR3 sequence: CSARQVSEAFF. Written as DNA, the CDR3 is TGCAGTGCTAGACAGGTCTCTGAAGCTTTCTTT. The V call is TRBV20-1, the J call TRBJ1-1; D unclear. V was trimmed by 2 bases and J by 6 bases, leaving 7 bases between them. The CDR3 contains 11 residues. CDR1 is DFQATT and CDR2 is SNEGSKA in the germline V gene (reference sequence).

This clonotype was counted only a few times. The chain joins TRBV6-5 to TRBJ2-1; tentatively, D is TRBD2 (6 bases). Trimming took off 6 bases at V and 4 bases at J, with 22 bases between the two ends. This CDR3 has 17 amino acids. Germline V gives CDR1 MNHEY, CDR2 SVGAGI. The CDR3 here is CASSPAGTPRLYNEQFF. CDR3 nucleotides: TGTGCCAGCAGCCCGGCCGGGACTCCTCGACTTTACAATGAGCAGTTCTTC.

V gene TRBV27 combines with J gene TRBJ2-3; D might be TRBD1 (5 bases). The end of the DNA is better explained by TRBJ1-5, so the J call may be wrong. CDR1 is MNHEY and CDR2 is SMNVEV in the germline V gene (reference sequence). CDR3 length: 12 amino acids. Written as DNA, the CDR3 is TGTGCCTCTACCGATGGGGGGGATACGCAGCATTTT. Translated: CASTDGGDTQHF.

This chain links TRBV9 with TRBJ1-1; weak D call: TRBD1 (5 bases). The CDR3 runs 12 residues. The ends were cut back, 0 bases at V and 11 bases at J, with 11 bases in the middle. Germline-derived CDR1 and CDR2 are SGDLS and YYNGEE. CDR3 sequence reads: CASSVAGGMAFF. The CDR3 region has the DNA TGTGCCAGCAGCGTAGCTGGGGGGATGGCTTTCTTT. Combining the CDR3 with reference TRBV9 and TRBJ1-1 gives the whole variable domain DSGVTQTPKHLITATGQRVTLRCSPRSGDLSVYWYQQSLDQGLQFLIQYYNGEERAKGNILERFSAQQFPDLHSELNLSSLELGDSALYFCASSVAGGMAFFGQGTRLTVV.

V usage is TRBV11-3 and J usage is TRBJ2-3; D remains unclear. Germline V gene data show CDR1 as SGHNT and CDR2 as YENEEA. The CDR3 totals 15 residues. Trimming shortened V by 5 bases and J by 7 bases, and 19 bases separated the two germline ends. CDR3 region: CASSPGSGSANTQYF. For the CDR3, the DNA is TGTGCCAGCAGCCCCGGGTCGGGCAGTGCGAATACGCAGTATTTT.

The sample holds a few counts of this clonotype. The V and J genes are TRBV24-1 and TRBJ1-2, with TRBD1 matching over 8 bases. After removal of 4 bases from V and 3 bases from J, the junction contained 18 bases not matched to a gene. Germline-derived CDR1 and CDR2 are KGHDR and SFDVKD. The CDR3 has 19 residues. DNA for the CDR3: TGTGCCACCAGTGACCCCTTGCCCTCCGACCGACAGGGGCACTATGGCTACACCTTC. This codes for CATSDPLPSDRQGHYGYTF.

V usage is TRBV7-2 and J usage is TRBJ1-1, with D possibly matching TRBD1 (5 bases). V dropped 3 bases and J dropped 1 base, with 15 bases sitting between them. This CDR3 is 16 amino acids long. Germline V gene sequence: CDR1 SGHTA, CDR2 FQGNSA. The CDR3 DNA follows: TGTGCCAGCAGCTTCCTAACAGGTCGGGGGAACACTGAAGCTTTCTTT. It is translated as CASSFLTGRGNTEAFF.

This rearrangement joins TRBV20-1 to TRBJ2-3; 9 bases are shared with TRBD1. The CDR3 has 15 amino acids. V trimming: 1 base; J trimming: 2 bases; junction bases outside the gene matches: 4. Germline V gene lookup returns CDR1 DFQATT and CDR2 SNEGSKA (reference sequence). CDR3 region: CSARGGQGTTDTQYF. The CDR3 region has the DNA TGCAGTGCTAGAGGTGGACAGGGGACCACAGATACGCAGTATTTT.

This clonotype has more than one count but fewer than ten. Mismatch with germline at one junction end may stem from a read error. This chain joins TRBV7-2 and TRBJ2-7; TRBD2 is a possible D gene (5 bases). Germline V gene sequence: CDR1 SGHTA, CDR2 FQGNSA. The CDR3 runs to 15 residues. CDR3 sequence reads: CASSLAAENPYEQYF. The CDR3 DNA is TGTGCCAGCAGCCTAGCTGCAGAAAACCCCTACGAGCAGTACTTC. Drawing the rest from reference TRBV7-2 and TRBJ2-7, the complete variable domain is GAGVSQSPSNKVTEKGKDVELRCDPISGHTALYWYRQSLGQGLEFLIYFQGNSAPDKSGLPSDRFSAERTGGSVSTLTIQRTQQEDSAVYLCASSLAAENPYEQYFGPGTRLTVT.

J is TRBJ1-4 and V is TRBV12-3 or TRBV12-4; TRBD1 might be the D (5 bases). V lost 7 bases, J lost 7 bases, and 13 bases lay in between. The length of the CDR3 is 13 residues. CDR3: CASILGGSEKLFF. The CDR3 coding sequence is TGTGCCAGCATCTTGGGGGGATCTGAAAAACTGTTTTTT.

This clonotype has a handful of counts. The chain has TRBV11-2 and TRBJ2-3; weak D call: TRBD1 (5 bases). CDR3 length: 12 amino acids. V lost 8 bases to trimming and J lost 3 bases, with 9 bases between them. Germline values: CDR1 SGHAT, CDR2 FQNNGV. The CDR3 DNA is TGTGCCAGCGGGGCTACGACAGATACGCAGTATTTT. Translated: CASGATTDTQYF.

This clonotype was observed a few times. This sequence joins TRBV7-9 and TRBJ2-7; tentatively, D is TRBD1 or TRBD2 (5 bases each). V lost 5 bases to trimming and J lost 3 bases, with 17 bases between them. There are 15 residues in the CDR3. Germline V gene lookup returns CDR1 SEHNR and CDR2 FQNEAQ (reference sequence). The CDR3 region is CASSQRRDGVYEQYF. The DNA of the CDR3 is TGTGCCAGCAGCCAACGACGGGACGGGGTCTACGAGCAGTACTTC. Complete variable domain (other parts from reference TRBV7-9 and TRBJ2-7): DTGVSQNPRHKITKRGQNVTFRCDPISEHNRLYWYRQTLGQGPEFLTYFQNEAQLEKSRLLSDRFSAERPKGSFSTLEIQRTEQGDSAMYLCASSQRRDGVYEQYFGPGTRLTVT.